This T cell receptor (beta chain) was identified during a study of neurological immune-mediated disorders. Unsorted libraries were generated from 2 million PBMCs. These cells had been stored in RNAlater at -80 C. Template-switch 5'RACE cDNA synthesis added a 10-nucleotide unique molecular identifier. Via MiXCR, TCRdb re-called the 5' RACE reads, giving one row per CDR3 protein. The data show 78,000 or so distinct CDR3 sequences, less than 5.5% seen once. This clonotype has ten or more counts. The target antigen is unknown. Study outcomes and limitations: None of the features examined (clinical or MRI) was associated with the multiple sclerosis repertoire cluster. Repertoires from 18 of 34 multiple sclerosis patients grouped phylogenetically into a related-CDR3 cluster, suggesting a possible signature.

The TCR comes from a woman in her twenties or thirties with multiple sclerosis. The sample was PBMCs.

The CDR3 nucleotides read TGCAGTGCTATTTCCCCTCTGGTTTCGGACGAGCAGTACTTC. This encodes CSAISPLVSDEQYF. The chain uses TRBV20-1 and TRBJ2-7; no firm D call. The CDR3 sequence is 14 residues long. Trimming left V 4 bases short and J 5 bases short, with 18 bases between. Per germline, CDR1 DFQATT and CDR2 SNEGSKA (reference sequence).